Listed below are T cell receptor beta chains from one sample, sequenced in a study of blood T cells in healthy people across ages. TCRdb processed the 5' RACE reads anew with MiXCR; each CDR3 protein has one entry. The sample records about 640,000 distinct CDR3 sequences, approximately 30% being singletons. Sequenced material: blood. These receptors were collected from a woman of 80 years or more in good health. CDR3s include the opening cysteine and the closing phenylalanine or tryptophan. D genes are given only for firm matches. The listing skips clone size in some rows; elsewhere it reads once, few, many or a size class.

clone_size	d_call	j_call	v_call	cdr3_nt	cdr3_aa
-	-	TRBJ2-3	TRBV5-3	TGTGCCAGAAGCTTGGCCTACACCGGGACATCATCTAGCACAGATACGCAGTATTTT	CARSLAYTGTSSSTDTQYF
many	-	TRBJ2-5	TRBV6-2/TRBV6-3	TGTGCCAGCAGTTCTAGGTCAAAGATCCAAGAGACCCAGTACTTC	CASSSRSKIQETQYF
-	-	TRBJ2-2	TRBV9	TGTGCCAGCAGCCCCGTCCTGGGGCCCGGGGAGCTGTTTTTT	CASSPVLGPGELFF
many	TRBD1	TRBJ2-1	TRBV20-1	TGCAGTGCCAGGACAGGGGGCAGGACCGACAATGAGCAGTTCTTC	CSARTGGRTDNEQFF
many	TRBD2	TRBJ2-1	TRBV6-2/TRBV6-3	TGTGCCAGCATCAAAAGGGGGCTAGCGGGGAACTCCTACAATGAGCAGTTCTTC	CASIKRGLAGNSYNEQFF
many	-	TRBJ2-1	TRBV2	TGTGCCAGCAGTGAAGTAGGGTCTAACTACAATGAGCAGTTCTTC	CASSEVGSNYNEQFF
-	TRBD2	TRBJ2-5	TRBV4-1	TGCGCCAGCAGCCAAGCGGAAGCGGGGGGGCCCCAGACCCAGTACTTC	CASSQAEAGGPQTQYF
many	TRBD1	TRBJ2-7	TRBV20-1	TGCAGTGCTAGTGTTCGGACAGGGGACGAGCAGTACTTC	CSASVRTGDEQYF
many	TRBD1	TRBJ1-5	TRBV20-1	TGCAGTGCACAGGGACAGGGGGGTAGCAATCAGCCCCAGCATTTT	CSAQGQGGSNQPQHF
many	TRBD2	TRBJ2-3	TRBV5-8	TGTGCCAGCAGCTTTCAGCGGGGGGGAACAGATACGCAGTATTTT	CASSFQRGGTDTQYF